The next 14 T cell receptor beta chains were all read from a single sample in a study of blood T cell repertoires in COVID-19. Using immunoSEQ multiplex PCR, the repertoire was profiled, and TCRdb retains in-frame clones only, with some absent. The sample includes fewer than 200,000 clones, less than 85% of them seen just once. Sequencing was done on a sample of peripheral blood. The source of these receptors is a woman of 80 years or more with acute or convalescent COVID-19.

The chain recombines TRBV9 with TRBJ2-3; 11 bases line up with TRBD2. This CDR3 has 19 residues. Germline CDR1 and CDR2: SGDLS and YYNGEE. Trimming took 0 bases from V and 0 from J; bases not matched to a gene: 9. The CDR3 DNA follows: TGTGCCAGCAGCGTAGGGTTGGAGACTAGCGGGGCCAGCACAGATACGCAGTATTTT. Protein sequence: CASSVGLETSGASTDTQYF.

This clone has ten or more counts. The chain employs TRBV2 and TRBJ1-1; D is ambiguous. V was cut by 4 bases and J by 11 bases, with 14 bases left in between. CDR1 is SNHLY and CDR2 is FYNNEI in the germline V gene. This CDR3 is 12 amino acids long. The CDR3 DNA reads TGTGCCAGCAGTGTTGAGGGAATCGAGGCTTTCTTT. It codes for CASSVEGIEAFF.

This clone was picked up a small number of times. This sample includes further DNA sequences coding for the same CDR3. This chain joins TRBV27 and TRBJ1-2; 8 nucleotides agree with TRBD1. CDR1 is MNHEY and CDR2 is SMNVEV in the germline V gene (reference sequence). The CDR3 has 14 amino acids. The J segment lost 4 bases and the V segment lost 3 bases, leaving 4 bases of the junction unmatched. CDR3 sequence (DNA): TGTGCCAGCAGTTTCGGACAGGGAGTCTATGGCTACACCTTC. Translation: CASSFGQGVYGYTF.

V gene TRBV7-9 combines with J gene TRBJ1-6; D is undetermined. The CDR3 sequence is 12 residues long. V dropped 3 bases and J dropped 8 bases, with 5 bases sitting between them. In germline, CDR1 is SEHNR, CDR2 FQNEAQ (reference sequence). The CDR3 bases are TGTGCCAGCAGCTTTTCGGATTCACCCCTCCACTTT. This gives the protein CASSFSDSPLHF.

This chain joins TRBV7-2 and TRBJ2-7; 7 nucleotides align to TRBD1. CDR1 is SGHTA, CDR2 FQGNSA, per germline. V lost 2 bases and J lost 2; bases outside the gene matches: 9. This CDR3 spans 16 amino acids. The CDR3 here is CASSLTGQPPTYEQYF. The DNA for the CDR3 is TGTGCCAGCAGCTTAACGGGACAGCCGCCTACCTACGAGCAGTACTTC.

Notes on this clone: Other DNA sequences within the sample encode an identical CDR3. The chain uses TRBV28 and TRBJ1-4; 9 bases match TRBD1. Germline lookup yields CDR1 MDHEN and CDR2 SYDVKM. The CDR3 totals 15 residues. Losses at the gene ends were 2 bases for V and 5 bases for J; bases not matched to a gene: 3. CDR3 nucleotides: TGTGCCAGCAGTTTAGGGGGACAGGGAAATGAAAAACTGTTTTTT. Translation gives CASSLGGQGNEKLFF. Full variable domain (rest looked up from reference TRBV28 and TRBJ1-4): DVKVTQSSRYLVKRTGEKVFLECVQDMDHENMFWYRQDPGLGLRLIYFSYDVKMKEKGDIPEGYSVSREKKERFSLILESASTNQTSMYLCASSLGGQGNEKLFFGSGTQLSVL.

This rearrangement joins TRBV18 to TRBJ2-3, with 12 bases fitting TRBD2. The CDR3 is made up of 17 amino acids. The germline CDR1 and CDR2 sequences are KGHSH and LQKENI. V lost 5 bases and J lost 0; bases outside the gene matches: 6. The CDR3 coding sequence is TGTGCCAGCTCATCGGGACTAGCGGGTGCTAGCACAGATACGCAGTATTTT. Residues: CASSSGLAGASTDTQYF.

The chain is built from TRBV28 and TRBJ2-7; 9 positions agree with TRBD1. Germline values: CDR1 MDHEN, CDR2 SYDVKM. This CDR3 is 16 amino acids long. The J segment lost 9 bases and the V segment lost 1 base, leaving 13 bases of the junction unmatched. The CDR3 loop reads CASSLSQGASRVVQYF. As DNA, the CDR3 is TGTGCCAGCAGTTTATCACAGGGGGCTAGCAGAGTAGTGCAGTACTTC.

In nucleotides, the CDR3 is TGTGCCATCAGTGAGGATGTGGGAGCAGATACGCAGTATTTT. Amino acid sequence: CAISEDVGADTQYF. The V call is TRBV10-3, the J call TRBJ2-3, with D perhaps TRBD2 (5 bases). Germline V gene sequence: CDR1 ENHRY, CDR2 SYGVKD. The V end lost 2 bases, the J end lost 4 bases, and 10 bases lay between the germline ends. CDR3 length: 14 residues.

The J gene is TRBJ1-1, the V gene TRBV6-6; maybe TRBD1 (6 bases). Looked up from germline, CDR1 is MNHNY and CDR2 is SVGAGI (reference sequence). The CDR3 consists of 14 residues. With 6 bases removed from V and 1 base from J, the gap between germline ends came to 12 bases. The CDR3 nucleotides are TGTGCCAGCAGCCTGGACAGAGCGAACACTGAAGCTTTCTTT. Encoded protein: CASSLDRANTEAFF.

This clone was seen just once. This chain uses TRBV3-1 (or the pseudogene TRBV3-2) with TRBJ1-4; TRBD1 might be the D (5 bases). Germline V gives CDR1 LGHDT, CDR2 YNNKEL (reference sequence). The CDR3 covers 15 residues. V was trimmed by 4 bases and J by 5 bases, leaving 14 bases between them. The CDR3 reads CASSPPNRLNEKLFF. The DNA of the CDR3 is TGTGCCAGCAGCCCCCCCAACAGGTTGAATGAAAAACTGTTTTTT.

This clone was observed a handful of times. The CDR3 reads CASSFAGQGNTEAFF. Written as DNA, the CDR3 is TGCGCCAGCAGCTTCGCCGGACAGGGGAACACTGAAGCTTTCTTT. V is TRBV5-1 and J is TRBJ1-1; 8 positions agree with TRBD1. From germline, CDR1 is SGHRS and CDR2 YFSETQ. The CDR3 has 15 amino acids. The trim removed 2 bases at V and 1 base at J, leaving 4 bases unmatched.

This sequence joins TRBV10-3 and TRBJ2-1; TRBD1 agrees at 7 bases. The trim removed 6 bases at V and 1 base at J, leaving 6 bases unmatched. The CDR3 runs to 15 residues. Per germline, CDR1 ENHRY and CDR2 SYGVKD. DNA for the CDR3: TGTGCCATCAGCCAACAGGGGTGGTCCTACAATGAGCAGTTCTTC. It translates to CAISQQGWSYNEQFF.

V and J are TRBV30 and TRBJ1-5; D is perhaps TRBD1 (6 bases). The germline gives CDR1 GTSNPN, CDR2 SVGIG (reference sequence). The CDR3 is made up of 13 amino acids. With 0 bases removed from V and 7 bases from J, the gap between germline ends came to 10 bases. The CDR3, as DNA: TGTGCCTGGAGTGTAGGGGGTTGGCAGCCCCAGCATTTT. Residues: CAWSVGGWQPQHF.